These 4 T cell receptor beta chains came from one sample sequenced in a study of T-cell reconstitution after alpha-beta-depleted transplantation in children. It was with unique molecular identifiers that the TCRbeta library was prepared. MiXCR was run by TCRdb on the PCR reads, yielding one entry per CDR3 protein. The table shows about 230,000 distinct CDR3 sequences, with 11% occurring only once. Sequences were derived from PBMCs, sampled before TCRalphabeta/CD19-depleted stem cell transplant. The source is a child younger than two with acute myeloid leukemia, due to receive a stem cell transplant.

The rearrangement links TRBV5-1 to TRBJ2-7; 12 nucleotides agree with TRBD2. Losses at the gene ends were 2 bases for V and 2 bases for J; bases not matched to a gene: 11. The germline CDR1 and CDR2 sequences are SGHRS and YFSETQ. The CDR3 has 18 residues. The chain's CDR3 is CASSFRTSGTTTTYEQYF. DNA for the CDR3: TGCGCCAGCAGCTTCCGGACTAGCGGGACCACGACGACCTACGAGCAGTACTTC.

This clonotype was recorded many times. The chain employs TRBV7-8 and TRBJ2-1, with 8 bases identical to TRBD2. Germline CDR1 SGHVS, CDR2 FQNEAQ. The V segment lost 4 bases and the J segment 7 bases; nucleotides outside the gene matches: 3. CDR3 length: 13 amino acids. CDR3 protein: CASSSGRENEQFF. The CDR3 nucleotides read TGTGCCAGCAGCTCCGGGAGGGAGAATGAGCAGTTCTTC.

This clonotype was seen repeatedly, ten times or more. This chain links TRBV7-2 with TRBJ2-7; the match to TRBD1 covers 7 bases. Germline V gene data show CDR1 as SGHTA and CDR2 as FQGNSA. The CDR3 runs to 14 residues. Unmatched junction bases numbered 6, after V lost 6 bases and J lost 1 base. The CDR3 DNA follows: TGTGCCAGCAGGGGACAGCTAATATCCTACGAGCAGTACTTC. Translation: CASRGQLISYEQYF.

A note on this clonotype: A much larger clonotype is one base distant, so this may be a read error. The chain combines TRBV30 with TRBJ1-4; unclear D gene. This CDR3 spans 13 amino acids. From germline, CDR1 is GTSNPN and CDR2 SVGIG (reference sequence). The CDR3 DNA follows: TGTACCTGGCAGGCAGCAACTAATGAAAAACTGTTTTTT. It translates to CTWQAATNEKLFF.